The source of this TCR beta chain is a study of T cell clonotyping in hematopoietic cell transplantation (dated by TCRdb to the early 2020s). For the wider study: Pretransplant recipient samples were obtained after cytoreduction. In the study, fewer than 150 blood samples were gathered from 35 consecutive transplant recipients and their related donors. Recruitment of patients was conducted between 2015 and January 2017, and follow-up was continued until late 2020 or death. Overall study results and their limits: Broader TCR repertoire diversity after transplant was predicted by Inverse Simpson Index values from donors and from recipients before transplant. Overlap with donor repertoires was found for only a small fraction of recipient repertoires, with over 95% found to appear de novo at the given depth. Recipient TCR diversity fell after transplant, with pathologically expanded clonotypes rising progressively from day 30 to day 180. The sample size was limited, and because cells were not sorted, the contributions of CD4 and CD8 repertoires could not be separated.

V was cut back by 1 base and J by 4 bases, leaving a gap of 23 bases between them. Including the terminal cysteine and phenylalanine, the CDR3 comprises 18 residues. Only the CDR3 portion is preserved as DNA: 54 bases, with reading frame beginning at the first base. CDR1 SGHTA and CDR2 FQGNSA are derived from the germline V gene. TCR beta CDR3 regions were amplified from genomic DNA with the immunoSEQ assay, a bias-controlled multiplex PCR using V- and J-specific primers. In a second PCR step, a proprietary barcode and Illumina adapter sequences were attached to the CDR3 amplicons. CDR3 libraries were sequenced on an Illumina MiSeq instrument. In the source study's methods: immunoSEQ Analyzer 3.0 was used for export and quality control, with R Bioconductor and Immunarch used for downstream analyses. Only productive rearrangements within the normalized downsampled data set were used in the calculation of repertoire metrics. Clonotypes larger than 5 templates in the normalized cohort were defined as pathologically expanded. The Inverse Simpson Index served as the measure of repertoire diversity. The non-normalized data set was used for CMV-specificity analyses so that all clonotypes could be captured. Here the immuneACCESS table is served through TCRdb, limited to in-frame sequences with V and J called. Missing clones are a known gap in these copies; in checked studies unresolved V genes cover under half, and the rest lacks a known reason. The V and J calls and clone size were taken over from that table, and D and trimming were inferred from the DNA. This sample comprises 5,000 to 7,000 clones, 70% to 90% of them detected only once. The top ten hold under 4.5% of the sample.

As concerns this clone: The clone's antigen remains unknown. Qualities for individual bases were not recorded, and no much larger clone is one base off.

This specimen's time point label, per the study, means: recipient sample about 28 days before transplant, after cytoreduction. Recipient blood was collected about 28 days before transplant and at days 30, 100 and 180 after transplant. Nuclei Lysis Solution was used to extract genomic DNA from fresh or cryopreserved unfractionated peripheral blood mononuclear cells. Sample: peripheral blood mononuclear cells, taken before stem cell transplant. The TCR was taken from a man in his sixties with acute myeloid leukemia. Some clones in this sample may be carry-over from other donors' samples. The chain uses TRBV7-2 and TRBJ2-7; TRBD2 could be the D gene, as 6 bases match. At the DNA level, the sequence is TGTGCCAGCAGCTTAGTGGGGGGTAGTAGGGTCTATCTTTACGAGCAGTACTTC. Its amino acids are CASSLVGGSRVYLYEQYF.